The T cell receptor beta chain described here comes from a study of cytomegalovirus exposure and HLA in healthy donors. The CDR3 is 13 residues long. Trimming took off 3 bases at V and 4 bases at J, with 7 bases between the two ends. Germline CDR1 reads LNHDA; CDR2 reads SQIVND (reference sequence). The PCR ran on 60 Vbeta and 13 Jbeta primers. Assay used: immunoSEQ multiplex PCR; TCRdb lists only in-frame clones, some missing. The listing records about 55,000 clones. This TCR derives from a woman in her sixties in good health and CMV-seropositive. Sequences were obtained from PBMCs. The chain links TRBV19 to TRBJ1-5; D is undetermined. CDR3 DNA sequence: TGTGCCAGTAGTATGGCGGGAAATCAGCCCCAGCATTTT. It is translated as CASSMAGNQPQHF.